These 3 T cell receptor beta chains originate from one sample sequenced in a study of T cells after yellow fever vaccination. TCRdb called the 5' RACE reads again in MiXCR, with one record for every CDR3 protein. The sample carries 95,000 to 100,000 distinct CDR3 sequences, roughly 5.8% recorded once. The source material was CD8+ T cells sorted from PBMCs, sampled 10 days after the yellow fever booster vaccination. These receptors were taken from a man between 18 and 29 years old who received the YFV17D yellow fever vaccine.

There are a few counts of this clonotype. Here the CDR3 DNA reads TGCAGTGCTAGAGATCCAGCTCACACTAGCACAGATACGCAGTATTTT. Translation: CSARDPAHTSTDTQYF. The chain has TRBV20-1 and TRBJ2-3, with D hard to call. Germline V gene sequence: CDR1 DFQATT, CDR2 SNEGSKA (reference sequence). The V gene lost 0 bases and the J gene lost 0 bases, with 13 bases spanning the gap. The CDR3 loop spans 16 amino acids.

A few counts support this clonotype. V gene TRBV6-2 or TRBV6-3 combines with J gene TRBJ2-3, with D perhaps TRBD1 or TRBD2 (6 bases each). Deletions cut 2 bases from V and 1 base from J, with 16 bases between. The germline gives CDR1 MNHEY, CDR2 SVGEGT. The CDR3 loop spans 17 amino acids. The CDR3 sequence: CASSYLIGGGRTDTQYF. The CDR3 DNA is TGTGCCAGCAGTTACCTCATCGGTGGGGGGCGCACAGATACGCAGTATTTT.

In this sample, this clonotype turned up many times. The V gene is TRBV7-2, the J gene TRBJ1-4; 8 bases align to TRBD1. CDR3 size: 15 residues. V lost 5 bases and J lost 5; bases outside the gene matches: 7. CDR1 and CDR2 from the germline V gene are SGHTA and FQGNSA. The CDR3 nucleotides read TGTGCCAGCAGCCTGACAGGGGTTTGGAATGAAAAACTGTTTTTT. Residues: CASSLTGVWNEKLFF.